A selection of T cell receptor beta chains follows, all from one sample in a study of early stage breast cancer tumors. The repertoire was sequenced with immunoSEQ multiplex PCR; TCRdb's copy has only in-frame clones and lacks some. The sample lists some 75,000 clones, 65% to 80% occurring once. The sequenced sample consisted of blood. These receptors came from a person between 55 and 70 years old with breast cancer. The CDR3 runs from the conserved cysteine through the conserved F or W. Fields, in order: D gene, clone size, J gene, V gene, CDR3 DNA, CDR3 protein. D genes are given only for firm matches. Clone size, where shown, is once, few, many, or a class for clones that have expanded.

d_call: -
clone_size: -
j_call: TRBJ2-1
v_call: TRBV6-5
cdr3_nt: TGTGCCAGCAGTTTCTCACGGAGCGGTGAGCAGTTCTTC
cdr3_aa: CASSFSRSGEQFF

d_call: TRBD1
clone_size: -
j_call: TRBJ1-2
v_call: TRBV19
cdr3_nt: TGTGCCAGTAGCTTAACCCCGGGACAGGGTGAAGGCTACACCTTC
cdr3_aa: CASSLTPGQGEGYTF

d_call: -
clone_size: -
j_call: TRBJ1-1
v_call: TRBV5-1
cdr3_nt: TGCGCCAGCAGCAGCGGCTCCAGGCTCAATAGGGAAGCTTTCTTT
cdr3_aa: CASSSGSRLNREAFF

d_call: TRBD1
clone_size: -
j_call: TRBJ2-7
v_call: TRBV11-1
cdr3_nt: TGTGCCAGCAGATTCACAGGGGGCAGCTACGAGCAGTACTTC
cdr3_aa: CASRFTGGSYEQYF

d_call: TRBD2
clone_size: once
j_call: TRBJ2-5
v_call: TRBV2
cdr3_nt: TGTGCCAGCAGTGAAGGGCGGGGGGGCCGAGAGACCCAGTACTTC
cdr3_aa: CASSEGRGGRETQYF

d_call: TRBD1
clone_size: -
j_call: TRBJ1-1
v_call: TRBV7-8
cdr3_nt: TGTGCCAGCGGAGCTAACAGGGGGCTAGTCACTGAAGCTTTCTTT
cdr3_aa: CASGANRGLVTEAFF

d_call: -
clone_size: few
j_call: TRBJ1-6
v_call: TRBV2
cdr3_nt: TGTGCCAGCCACAGGAACAGTCAATCACCCCTCCACTTT
cdr3_aa: CASHRNSQSPLHF

d_call: -
clone_size: once
j_call: TRBJ1-4
v_call: TRBV9
cdr3_nt: TGTGCCAGCAGCGTATCCTGGACAGCAACTAATGAAAAACTGTTTTTT
cdr3_aa: CASSVSWTATNEKLFF

d_call: -
clone_size: once
j_call: TRBJ2-3
v_call: TRBV10-1
cdr3_nt: TGCGCCAGCAGTGAGAGGCAGGGTAGCACAGATACGCAGTATTTT
cdr3_aa: CASSERQGSTDTQYF

d_call: TRBD2
clone_size: -
j_call: TRBJ2-1
v_call: TRBV11-3
cdr3_nt: TGTGCCAGCAGCTTGGGGGGGGTGACGTACAATGAGCAGTTCTTC
cdr3_aa: CASSLGGVTYNEQFF

d_call: -
clone_size: -
j_call: TRBJ2-7
v_call: TRBV18
cdr3_nt: TGTGCCAGCTCACCAGGGGCTGACAGGACCTCTAGACCTCGGCTCGAGCAGTACTTC
cdr3_aa: CASSPGADRTSRPRLEQYF

d_call: -
clone_size: few
j_call: TRBJ1-1
v_call: TRBV7-8
cdr3_nt: TGTGCCAGCAGCTTGGTGACTAGTGAAGCTTTCTTT
cdr3_aa: CASSLVTSEAFF

d_call: TRBD2
clone_size: -
j_call: TRBJ2-7
v_call: TRBV5-6
cdr3_nt: TGTGCCAGCAGCGTCGGGACACTAGCGGGGGTTTCCTACGAGCAGTACTTC
cdr3_aa: CASSVGTLAGVSYEQYF

d_call: -
clone_size: once
j_call: TRBJ2-5
v_call: TRBV7-2
cdr3_nt: TGTGCCAGCAGTCCCCCTTTCGGGACCCAGTACTTC
cdr3_aa: CASSPPFGTQYF